This T cell receptor beta chain was sequenced during a study of T cell responses to AZD1222 COVID-19 vaccine. Whole-study findings and limits: Vaccine-related CD4 TCRs covered spike, predominating at 160-218 and 743-854. White British donors predominated, females outnumbered males, and clonal diversity was possibly underestimated. It was only a handful of AZD1222 recipients who were seropositive at baseline. Spike-specific TCR depth and breadth grew after two AZD1222 doses.

Generated by immunoSEQ multiplex PCR, the TCRdb table keeps only in-frame clones and is missing some. The sample includes 100,000 or so clones, around nine tenths seen only once; the top ten take roughly 17%. The sample holds one count of this clone. The antigen is unknown. The clonotype was recovered from an adult in good health. The sample in question was peripheral blood, obtained on day 0 of AZD1222 vaccination.

CDR3 amino acids: CASSYLNNEAFF. CDR3 nucleotides: TGTGCCAGCAGTTACTTGAACAACGAAGCTTTCTTT. The rearrangement uses TRBV6-2 or TRBV6-3 and TRBJ1-1; D not certain. V was clipped by 1 base and J by 8 bases, with 8 bases between them. Germline V gene lookup returns CDR1 MNHEY and CDR2 SVGEGT. The CDR3 spans 12 residues.